This TCR beta chain was identified during a study of cytomegalovirus exposure and HLA in healthy donors. Study-wide findings and caveats: Analysis was carried out at a later point, and it linked a missense DCLRE1C variant to TCR beta V- and J-gene trimming. Cytomegalovirus association was assigned to about 150 TCR beta chains.

Germline V gene sequence: CDR1 SGDLS, CDR2 YYNGEE. The CDR3 loop spans 14 amino acids. V was pared by 3 bases and J by 2 bases, with 1 base of the junction left unmatched. There are a few counts of this clone. What it binds is unknown. The primer mix had 60 Vbeta and 13 Jbeta primers. Assay used: immunoSEQ multiplex PCR; TCRdb lists only in-frame clones, some missing. The sample contains about 180,000 clones, roughly 81% of which appear only once. Material: PBMCs. The gene calls are TRBV9 and TRBJ1-2, with TRBD1 matching over 10 bases. The sequence derives from a girl under 18 in good health and CMV-seropositive. CDR3 coding DNA: TGTGCCAGCAGCGGGGGACAGGGGAACTATGGCTACACCTTC. Translated, it gives CASSGGQGNYGYTF.